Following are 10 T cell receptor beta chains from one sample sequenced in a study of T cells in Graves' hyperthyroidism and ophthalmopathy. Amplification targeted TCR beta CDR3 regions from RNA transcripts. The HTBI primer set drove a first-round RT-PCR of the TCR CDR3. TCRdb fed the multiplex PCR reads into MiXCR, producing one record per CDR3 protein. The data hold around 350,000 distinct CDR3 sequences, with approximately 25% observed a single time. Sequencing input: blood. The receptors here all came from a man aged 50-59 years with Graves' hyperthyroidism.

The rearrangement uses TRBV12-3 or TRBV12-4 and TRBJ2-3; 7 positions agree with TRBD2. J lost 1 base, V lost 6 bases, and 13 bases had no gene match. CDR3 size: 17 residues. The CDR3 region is CASRARAGDCRTDTQYF. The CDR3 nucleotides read TGTGCCAGCAGGGCCCGGGCGGGAGACTGCCGCACAGATACGCAGTATTTT.

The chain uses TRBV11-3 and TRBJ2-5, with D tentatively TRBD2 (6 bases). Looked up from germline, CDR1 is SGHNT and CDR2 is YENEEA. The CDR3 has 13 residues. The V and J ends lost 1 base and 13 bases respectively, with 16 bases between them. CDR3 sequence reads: CASSLVSGEDRYF. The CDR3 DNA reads TGTGCCAGCAGCTTAGTGTCGGGGGAGGACCGGTACTTC.

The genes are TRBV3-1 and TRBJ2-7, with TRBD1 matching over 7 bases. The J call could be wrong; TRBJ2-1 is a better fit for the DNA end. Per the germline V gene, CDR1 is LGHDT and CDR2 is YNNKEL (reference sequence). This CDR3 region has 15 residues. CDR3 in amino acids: CASSPNLQGSYEQFF. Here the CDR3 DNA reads TGTGCCAGCAGCCCGAACCTACAGGGGAGCTACGAGCAGTTCTTC.

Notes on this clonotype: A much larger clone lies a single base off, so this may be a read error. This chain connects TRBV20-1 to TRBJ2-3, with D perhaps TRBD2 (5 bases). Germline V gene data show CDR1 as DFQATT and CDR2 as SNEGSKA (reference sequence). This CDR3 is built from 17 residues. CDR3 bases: TGCAGTGCTAGAGATGTCAGACGGCTAGCAGGCACAGAGACGCAGTATTTT. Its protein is CSARDVRRLAGTETQYF.

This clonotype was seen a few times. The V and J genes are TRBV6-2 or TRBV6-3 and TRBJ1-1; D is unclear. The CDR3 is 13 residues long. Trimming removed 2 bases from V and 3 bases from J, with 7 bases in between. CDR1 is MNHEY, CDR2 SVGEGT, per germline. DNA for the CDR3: TGTGCCAGCAGTTACGGAGGGTACACTGAAGCTTTCTTT. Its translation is CASSYGGYTEAFF.

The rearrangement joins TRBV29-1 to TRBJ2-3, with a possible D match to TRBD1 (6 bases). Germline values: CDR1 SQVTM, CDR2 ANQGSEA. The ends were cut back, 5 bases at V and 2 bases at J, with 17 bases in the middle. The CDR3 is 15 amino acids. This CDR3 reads CSVLMRTDNTDTQYF. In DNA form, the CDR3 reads TGCAGCGTTTTAATGCGGACAGATAACACAGATACGCAGTATTTT.

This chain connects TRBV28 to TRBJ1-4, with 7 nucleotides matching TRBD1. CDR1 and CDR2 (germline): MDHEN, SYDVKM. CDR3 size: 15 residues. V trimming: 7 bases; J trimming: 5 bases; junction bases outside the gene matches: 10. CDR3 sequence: CASTRPGQKNEKLFF. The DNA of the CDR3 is TGTGCCAGCACCCGCCCGGGACAGAAAAATGAAAAACTGTTTTTT.

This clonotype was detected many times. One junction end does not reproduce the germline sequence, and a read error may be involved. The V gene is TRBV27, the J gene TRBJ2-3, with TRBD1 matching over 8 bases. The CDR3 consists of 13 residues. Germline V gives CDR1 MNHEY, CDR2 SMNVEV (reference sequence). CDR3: CASSGTGTDSQYF. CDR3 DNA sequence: TGTGCCAGCAGCGGGACAGGCACAGATTCGCAGTATTTT.

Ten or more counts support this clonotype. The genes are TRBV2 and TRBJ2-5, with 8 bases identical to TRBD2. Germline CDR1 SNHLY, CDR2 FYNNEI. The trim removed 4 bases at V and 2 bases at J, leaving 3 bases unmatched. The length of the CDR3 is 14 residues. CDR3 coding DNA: TGTGCCAGCAGTGTAATAGCGGGACAAGAGACCCAGTACTTC. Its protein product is CASSVIAGQETQYF.

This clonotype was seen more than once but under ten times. CDR3 sequence: CASSVQGSQETQYF. The DNA for the CDR3 is TGTGCCAGCAGCGTTCAAGGTTCCCAAGAGACCCAGTACTTC. The rearrangement uses TRBV9 and TRBJ2-5; D is unresolved. CDR3 length: 14 residues. Germline lookup yields CDR1 SGDLS and CDR2 YYNGEE. Deletions cut 2 bases from V and 1 base from J, with 9 bases between.